These T cell receptor beta chains were read from a single sample in a study of human T cells and chemical hapten exposure. TCRdb re-derived calls from the RACE reads in MiXCR, one entry per CDR3 protein. The sample has 35,000 to 45,000 distinct CDR3 sequences, 9.5% to 15% seen once; the top ten hold 1.9%. The material was whole blood, obtained in connection with sensitization to the hapten diphenylcyclopropenone (DPC). The receptors stem from a middle-aged woman with alopecia areata. Some clones in this sample may be carry-over from other donors' samples. CDR3s include the opening cysteine and the closing phenylalanine or tryptophan. A D gene is named only where the DNA matches it firmly. Size is stated for part of the rows, as once, few or many counts, or as a class when the clone is expanded.

size	D	V	J	CDR3	DNA
NA	NA	TRBV6-2/TRBV6-3	TRBJ2-3	CASTWSRDTQYF	TGTGCCAGCACGTGGAGCCGAGATACGCAGTATTTT
NA	NA	TRBV3-1	TRBJ1-2	CASSPGGDYGYTF	TGTGCCAGCAGCCCGGGGGGAGACTATGGCTACACCTTC
many	NA	TRBV28	TRBJ2-5	CASNRDQETQYF	TGTGCCAGCAATAGGGACCAAGAGACCCAGTACTTC
many	NA	TRBV5-4	TRBJ1-2	CASSSGEEAYGYTF	TGTGCCAGCAGCTCCGGGGAAGAGGCCTATGGCTACACCTTC
NA	TRBD1	TRBV28	TRBJ1-6	CASSFVTGAPAHNSPLHF	TGTGCCAGCAGTTTCGTCACAGGGGCGCCAGCCCATAATTCACCCCTCCACTTT
NA	NA	TRBV10-3	TRBJ1-3	CAIRLTGNTIYF	TGTGCCATCAGATTGACCGGAAACACCATATATTTT
few	NA	TRBV20-1	TRBJ2-1	CSAPSSSHEQFF	TGCAGTGCTCCGTCGTCCAGTCATGAGCAGTTCTTC
many	NA	TRBV29-1	TRBJ2-1	CSKGGRPYNEQFF	TGCAGCAAGGGGGGCAGGCCTTACAATGAGCAGTTCTTC
NA	NA	TRBV29-1	TRBJ1-2	CSVEESTF	TGCAGCGTTGAAGAGAGTACCTTC
many	NA	TRBV11-2	TRBJ2-3	CASSLRGKTDTQYF	TGTGCCAGCAGCTTAAGAGGGAAAACAGATACGCAGTATTTT
NA	TRBD2	TRBV7-2	TRBJ2-5	CASRKTGLAGVETQYF	TGTGCCAGCAGGAAAACAGGACTAGCGGGGGTTGAGACCCAGTACTTC
many	NA	TRBV6-1	TRBJ2-1	CASSELQIRYNEQFF	TGTGCCAGCAGTGAATTACAGATTCGCTACAATGAGCAGTTCTTC
many	NA	TRBV28	TRBJ1-4	CASRGRGEKLFF	TGTGCCAGCAGGGGCAGGGGTGAAAAACTGTTTTTT
NA	NA	TRBV30	TRBJ2-3	CAWSQFTDTQYF	TGTGCCTGGAGCCAGTTCACAGATACGCAGTATTTT
many	TRBD2	TRBV2	TRBJ2-7	CASSASSGGAYEQYF	TGTGCCAGCAGTGCCTCTAGCGGGGGGGCATACGAGCAGTACTTC
NA	NA	TRBV12-3/TRBV12-4	TRBJ2-2	CASSFRRLYTGELFF	TGTGCCAGCAGTTTCAGGAGGCTTTACACCGGGGAGCTGTTTTTT
many	NA	TRBV30	TRBJ2-5	CAWSVMQSQYF	TGTGCCTGGAGTGTAATGCAGTCCCAGTACTTC
NA	TRBD1	TRBV28	TRBJ2-7	CASSSQGQGEYF	TGTGCCAGCAGTTCACAAGGACAGGGGGAGTACTTC
many	NA	TRBV28	TRBJ1-1	CASHRDTEAFF	TGTGCCAGCCATCGGGACACTGAAGCTTTCTTT
NA	TRBD1	TRBV20-1	TRBJ2-1	CSARTGVGRFNEQFF	TGCAGTGCAAGGACAGGGGTGGGCCGTTTCAATGAGCAGTTCTTC
NA	TRBD2	TRBV20-1	TRBJ2-1	CSAKATSGGVSYNEQFF	TGCAGTGCTAAAGCGACTAGCGGGGGCGTCTCCTACAATGAGCAGTTCTTC
few	NA	TRBV10-3	TRBJ1-6	CAIGRGGDSPLHF	TGTGCCATCGGCAGGGGAGGTGATTCACCCCTCCACTTT
few	NA	TRBV15	TRBJ2-7	CATSRDRRGYEQYF	TGTGCCACCAGCAGAGATCGGCGGGGCTACGAGCAGTACTTC
many	TRBD2	TRBV7-9	TRBJ2-1	CASSPWTSPDEQFF	TGTGCCAGCAGCCCGTGGACTAGCCCCGATGAGCAGTTCTTC
NA	NA	TRBV20-1	TRBJ2-5	CSADREEWRETQYF	TGCAGTGCCGACAGGGAGGAATGGCGAGAGACCCAGTACTTC
many	NA	TRBV20-1	TRBJ1-4	CSAPAGGYNEKLFF	TGCAGTGCCCCCGCCGGGGGCTATAATGAAAAACTGTTTTTT
few	NA	TRBV11-2	TRBJ2-3	CASSLNGGTDTQYF	TGTGCCAGCAGCTTAAACGGGGGCACAGATACGCAGTATTTT
many	NA	TRBV2	TRBJ1-1	CAINGGDTEAFF	TGTGCCATCAACGGCGGGGACACTGAAGCTTTCTTT
many	NA	TRBV7-9	TRBJ2-3	CASSLDGVTDTQYF	TGTGCCAGCAGCTTAGATGGGGTTACAGATACGCAGTATTTT
NA	NA	TRBV28	TRBJ1-5	CASSLRWQGNSQPQHF	TGTGCCAGCAGTTTACGGTGGCAGGGGAACAGTCAGCCCCAGCATTTT
many	NA	TRBV20-1	TRBJ1-6	CSARDQGLGNSPLHF	TGCAGTGCTAGAGATCAGGGACTGGGGAATTCACCCCTCCACTTT
NA	TRBD1	TRBV10-2	TRBJ2-5	CAAGDRGRETQYF	TGCGCCGCGGGGGACAGGGGAAGAGAGACCCAGTACTTC
NA	TRBD2	TRBV15	TRBJ2-2	CATSSRNPSGEGGELFF	TGTGCCACCAGCTCGAGAAACCCTAGCGGGGAGGGCGGGGAGCTGTTTTTT
many	TRBD2	TRBV7-9	TRBJ2-1	CASSPHDGGLAYNEQFF	TGTGCCAGCAGTCCTCACGACGGCGGACTAGCTTACAATGAGCAGTTCTTC
few	NA	TRBV28	TRBJ1-1	CASSLQVLNTEAFF	TGTGCCAGCAGCTTACAGGTCTTGAACACTGAAGCTTTCTTT
NA	NA	TRBV6-6	TRBJ2-3	CASSTRGRSSDTQYF	TGTGCCAGCAGCACCCGGGGGAGATCCTCAGATACGCAGTATTTT
many	NA	TRBV3-1	TRBJ2-1	CASSQVEDTPYNEQFF	TGTGCCAGCAGCCAAGTAGAGGACACACCCTACAATGAGCAGTTCTTC
NA	TRBD2	TRBV20-1	TRBJ2-2	CSARRSSGSIRELFF	TGCAGTGCTAGAAGGTCTAGCGGGAGTATTAGGGAGCTGTTTTTT
few	TRBD2	TRBV6-1	TRBJ2-3	CASSEEIAGSPTDTQYF	TGTGCCAGCAGTGAAGAAATAGCGGGGAGCCCCACAGATACGCAGTATTTT
many	NA	TRBV6-6	TRBJ1-1	CAVLGAIGGTEAFF	TGTGCCGTCCTGGGAGCGATAGGTGGGACTGAAGCTTTCTTT
few	TRBD1	TRBV29-1	TRBJ1-5	CSVGDSWGPQHF	TGCAGCGTGGGGGACAGTTGGGGACCCCAGCATTTT
NA	TRBD1	TRBV28	TRBJ1-5	CASRPWTGAPSNQPQHF	TGTGCCAGCAGGCCGTGGACAGGGGCGCCTAGCAATCAGCCCCAGCATTTT
many	TRBD2	TRBV29-1	TRBJ2-1	CSVQGFGGGAPGNEQFF	TGCAGCGTTCAGGGCTTCGGCGGGGGGGCCCCGGGGAATGAGCAGTTCTTC
many	TRBD1	TRBV2	TRBJ2-7	CASSRDRGREQYF	TGTGCCAGCAGTCGGGACAGGGGGCGCGAGCAGTACTTC
many	NA	TRBV10-3	TRBJ2-2	CAISAGTAIGELFF	TGTGCCATCAGTGCCGGGACGGCCATCGGGGAGCTGTTTTTT
once	TRBD1	TRBV29-1	TRBJ1-1	CSAGTGEANTEAFF	TGCAGCGCTGGGACAGGGGAGGCGAACACTGAAGCTTTCTTT
few	NA	TRBV28	TRBJ2-5	CASSLYETQYF	TGTGCCAGCAGTTTATATGAGACCCAGTACTTC
NA	TRBD1	TRBV5-1	TRBJ2-1	CASSLTGGSYNEQFF	TGCGCCAGCAGCTTGACAGGGGGGTCCTACAATGAGCAGTTCTTC
many	TRBD2	TRBV24-1	TRBJ2-1	CATSDPQTSGMVAEQFF	TGTGCCACCAGTGATCCCCAGACTAGCGGGATGGTTGCTGAGCAGTTCTTC
NA	NA	TRBV28	TRBJ2-7	CASSLTGVTYEQYF	TGTGCCAGCAGTTTGACCGGGGTTACCTACGAGCAGTACTTC
NA	TRBD1	TRBV28	TRBJ2-2	CASSFQGVGELFF	TGTGCCAGCAGTTTTCAGGGGGTCGGGGAGCTGTTTTTT
NA	NA	TRBV12-3/TRBV12-4	TRBJ1-2	CASSPRASVNYGYTF	TGTGCCAGCAGTCCTCGGGCGTCCGTTAACTATGGCTACACCTTC
few	NA	TRBV20-1	TRBJ2-1	CSARTVTNEQFF	TGCAGTGCTAGGACAGTCACCAATGAGCAGTTCTTC
medium-sized	NA	TRBV25-1	TRBJ2-5	CASSERTVQETQYF	TGTGCCAGCAGTGAGAGGACGGTCCAAGAGACCCAGTACTTC
many	TRBD2	TRBV20-1	TRBJ2-7	CSARTSGRLVDEQYF	TGCAGTGCTAGGACTAGCGGGAGGCTCGTGGACGAGCAGTACTTC
few	TRBD2	TRBV7-2	TRBJ2-4	CAVLQRLALAKNIQYF	TGTGCCGTCCTCCAACGACTAGCACTAGCCAAAAACATTCAGTACTTC